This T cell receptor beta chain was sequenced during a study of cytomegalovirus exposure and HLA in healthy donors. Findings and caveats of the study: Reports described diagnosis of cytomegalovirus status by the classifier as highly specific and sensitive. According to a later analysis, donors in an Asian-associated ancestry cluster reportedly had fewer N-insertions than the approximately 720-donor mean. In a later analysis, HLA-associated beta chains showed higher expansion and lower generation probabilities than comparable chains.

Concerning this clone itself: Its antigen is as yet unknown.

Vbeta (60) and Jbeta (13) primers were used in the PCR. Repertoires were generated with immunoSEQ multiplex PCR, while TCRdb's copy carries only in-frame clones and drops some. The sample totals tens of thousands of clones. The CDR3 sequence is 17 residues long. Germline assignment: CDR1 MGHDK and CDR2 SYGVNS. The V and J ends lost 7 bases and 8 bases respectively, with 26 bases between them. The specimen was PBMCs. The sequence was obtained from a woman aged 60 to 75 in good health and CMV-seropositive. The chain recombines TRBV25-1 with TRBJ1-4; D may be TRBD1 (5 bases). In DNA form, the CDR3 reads TGTGCCAGCACTCGATGGAGGGGCGGACGAGGTCGGGAAAAACTGTTTTTT. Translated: CASTRWRGGRGREKLFF.